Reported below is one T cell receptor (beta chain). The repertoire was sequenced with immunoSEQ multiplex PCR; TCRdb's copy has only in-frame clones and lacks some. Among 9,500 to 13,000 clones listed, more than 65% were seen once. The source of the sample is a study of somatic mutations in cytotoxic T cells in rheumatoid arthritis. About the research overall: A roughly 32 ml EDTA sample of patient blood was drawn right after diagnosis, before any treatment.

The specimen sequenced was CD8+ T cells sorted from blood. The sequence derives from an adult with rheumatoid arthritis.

The CDR3 nucleotides read TGTGCCAGCAGCTTACTTGGCAGCCCTACATTCTACGAGCAGTACTTC. Protein sequence: CASSLLGSPTFYEQYF. The chain links TRBV7-8 to TRBJ2-7; D ambiguous. The ends were cut back, 2 bases at V and 3 bases at J, with 17 bases in the middle. CDR1 and CDR2 from the germline V gene are SGHVS and FQNEAQ. The CDR3 is 16 residues long.